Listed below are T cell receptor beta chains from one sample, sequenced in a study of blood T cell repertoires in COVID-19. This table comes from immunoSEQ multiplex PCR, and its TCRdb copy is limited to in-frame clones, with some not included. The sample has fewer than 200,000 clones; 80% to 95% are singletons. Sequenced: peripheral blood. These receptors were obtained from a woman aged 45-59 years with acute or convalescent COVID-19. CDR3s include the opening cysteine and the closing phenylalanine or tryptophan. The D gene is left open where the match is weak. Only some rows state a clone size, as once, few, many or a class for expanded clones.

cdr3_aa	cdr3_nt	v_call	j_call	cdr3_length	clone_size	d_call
CASGTFIATNEKLFF	TGTGCCAGCGGGACTTTCATCGCAACTAATGAAAAACTGTTTTTT	TRBV27	TRBJ1-4	15	.	.
CASSPPGQVTDTQYF	TGTGCCAGCAGTCCTCCGGGACAGGTAACAGATACGCAGTATTTT	TRBV6-5	TRBJ2-3	15	once	TRBD1
CASLQALNEKLFF	TGTGCCAGCTTACAGGCGCTAAATGAAAAACTGTTTTTT	TRBV2	TRBJ1-4	13	once	.
CASSPMWSSGNTIYF	TGTGCCAGCAGCCCCATGTGGAGCTCTGGAAACACCATATATTTT	TRBV11-2	TRBJ1-3	15	once	.
CASSSGTDSYEQYF	TGTGCCAGCAGTTCCGGGACAGACTCCTACGAGCAGTACTTC	TRBV6-2/TRBV6-3	TRBJ2-7	14	.	TRBD1
CASSISSNEQFF	TGTGCCAGCAGCATTAGCAGCAATGAGCAGTTCTTC	TRBV11-2	TRBJ2-1	12	.	.
CASSFRQGGYEQYF	TGTGCCAGCAGCTTCCGGCAGGGTGGCTACGAGCAGTACTTC	TRBV11-2	TRBJ2-7	14	.	.
CASRVRTGSSTDTQYF	TGTGCCAGCAGGGTCCGAACAGGGTCGAGCACAGATACGCAGTATTTT	TRBV2	TRBJ2-3	16	.	.
CASSYQVGEKLFF	TGTGCCAGCAGTTACCAGGTTGGCGAAAAACTGTTTTTT	TRBV6-6	TRBJ1-4	13	.	.
CASSFSGQPYNEQFF	TGTGCCAGCAGCTTTTCGGGACAGCCCTACAATGAGCAGTTCTTC	TRBV7-9	TRBJ2-1	15	.	TRBD1
CASSPRGLEETQYF	TGTGCCAGCAGTCCCAGGGGACTAGAAGAGACCCAGTACTTC	TRBV6-5	TRBJ2-5	14	.	TRBD2
CASSSGLAKVSLFGTGELFF	TGTGCCAGCAGCTCCGGACTAGCGAAAGTATCCCTTTTTGGCACCGGGGAGCTGTTTTTT	TRBV13	TRBJ2-2	20	.	TRBD2
CASSLGPPVMNEQFF	TGTGCCAGCAGTTTAGGGCCCCCCGTGATGAATGAGCAGTTCTTC	TRBV27	TRBJ2-1	15	once	.
CASSVATVRFGFSGNTIYF	TGTGCCAGCAGCGTAGCTACCGTGAGATTCGGGTTCTCTGGAAACACCATATATTTT	TRBV9	TRBJ1-3	19	.	.
CASILGGNQPQHF	TGTGCCAGTATTCTCGGGGGCAATCAGCCCCAGCATTTT	TRBV19	TRBJ1-5	13	.	.
CASSPPGGGTEAFF	TGTGCCAGCAGTCCCCCAGGGGGAGGCACTGAAGCTTTCTTT	TRBV28	TRBJ1-1	14	once	TRBD1
CASVSGTGEETQYF	TGTGCCAGCGTTTCCGGGACAGGGGAAGAGACCCAGTACTTC	TRBV6-5	TRBJ2-5	14	.	TRBD1
CASSPNLGGRGSRETQYF	TGTGCCAGCAGCCCCAATTTGGGCGGGAGGGGGTCGCGGGAGACCCAGTACTTC	TRBV5-4	TRBJ2-5	18	.	TRBD2
CASSFWDSAEAFF	TGTGCCAGCAGTTTTTGGGACAGTGCTGAAGCTTTCTTT	TRBV28	TRBJ1-1	13	.	TRBD1
CASSPGGLGYEQYF	TGTGCCAGCAGCCCGGGGGGCCTGGGCTACGAGCAGTACTTC	TRBV11-2	TRBJ2-7	14	once	.
CASSQGMDNEQFF	TGTGCCAGCTCCCAGGGGATGGACAATGAGCAGTTCTTC	TRBV18	TRBJ2-1	13	.	.
CASSILGRAGYNEQFF	TGTGCCAGCAGCATATTAGGCAGGGCAGGCTACAATGAGCAGTTCTTC	TRBV7-2	TRBJ2-1	16	.	.
CASSQDRGQGNQPQHF	TGTGCCAGCAGCCAAGATCGGGGACAGGGCAATCAGCCCCAGCATTTT	TRBV4-2	TRBJ1-5	16	.	TRBD1
CASSQEVYRVLGYNEQFF	TGTGCCAGCAGCCAAGAGGTCTATCGGGTGTTGGGTTACAATGAGCAGTTCTTC	TRBV4-2	TRBJ2-1	18	.	.
CASSSPRYPSNQPQHF	TGTGCCAGCAGTTCCCCCAGATACCCTAGCAATCAGCCCCAGCATTTT	TRBV6-5	TRBJ1-5	16	.	.
CASSLSGFEQYF	TGTGCCAGCAGTTTATCGGGGTTCGAGCAGTACTTC	TRBV28	TRBJ2-7	12	.	.
CASSLVEGSKETQYF	TGCGCCAGCAGCTTGGTAGAGGGATCTAAAGAGACCCAGTACTTC	TRBV5-1	TRBJ2-5	15	.	.
CASSLIGGSTYGYTF	TGTGCCAGCAGCTTGATCGGGGGAAGCACCTATGGCTACACCTTC	TRBV5-6	TRBJ1-2	15	.	.
CAISESGTGREPLHF	TGTGCCATCAGTGAGTCCGGGACAGGCCGGGAACCCCTCCACTTT	TRBV10-3	TRBJ1-6	15	.	TRBD1
CASSFGEKLSKRETQYF	TGTGCCAGCAGCTTTGGGGAGAAACTCTCCAAGCGAGAGACCCAGTACTTC	TRBV13	TRBJ2-5	17	.	.
CASSLTAPSPLHF	TGTGCCAGCAGTCTGACAGCACCCTCACCCCTCCACTTT	TRBV6-5	TRBJ1-6	13	.	.
CASSYREGNQPQHF	TGTGCCAGCAGTTACCGTGAGGGCAATCAGCCCCAGCATTTT	TRBV5-8	TRBJ1-5	14	.	.
CASSPGVGGDTQYF	TGTGCCAGCAGCCCGGGGGTTGGGGGAGATACGCAGTATTTT	TRBV9	TRBJ2-3	14	.	.
CASRLIGRGRYGYTF	TGTGCAAGTCGCTTAATTGGCAGGGGAAGATACGGCTACACCTTC	TRBV12-2	TRBJ1-2	15	.	.
CASSPTGRSGANVLTF	TGTGCCAGCAGCCCCACCGGTCGCTCTGGGGCCAACGTCCTGACTTTC	TRBV7-2	TRBJ2-6	16	.	.
CAIGGPDQPQHF	TGTGCCATCGGTGGTCCGGATCAGCCCCAGCATTTT	TRBV10-3	TRBJ1-5	12	once	.
CATRLGGETEAFF	TGTGCCACCCGATTAGGAGGGGAAACTGAAGCTTTCTTT	TRBV19	TRBJ1-1	13	.	.
CSARVEGGQLF	TGCAGTGCTAGAGTCGAGGGGGGACAGCTCTTC	TRBV20-1	TRBJ2-1	11	.	.
CASSPKDTYEQYF	TGTGCCAGCAGCCCCAAGGACACCTACGAGCAGTACTTC	TRBV7-9	TRBJ2-7	13	.	.
CSVEDMDRGNEQFF	TGCAGCGTTGAAGATATGGACAGGGGCAATGAGCAGTTCTTC	TRBV29-1	TRBJ2-1	14	.	TRBD1
CASRITGFTYNSPLHF	TGTGCCAGCAGGATAACAGGGTTTACCTATAATTCACCCCTCCACTTT	TRBV6-6	TRBJ1-6	16	.	.
CAITAGQPYEQYF	TGTGCCATCACCGCAGGACAGCCCTACGAGCAGTACTTC	TRBV10-3	TRBJ2-7	13	.	.
CASSSTGGAGANVLTF	TGTGCCAGCAGCAGCACAGGGGGCGCTGGGGCCAACGTCCTGACTTTC	TRBV11-1	TRBJ2-6	16	.	TRBD1
CASSPGGGSSSPLHF	TGTGCCAGCTCACCCGGAGGGGGCTCGAGTTCACCCCTCCACTTT	TRBV18	TRBJ1-6	15	.	TRBD1
CASSVGQGAPNEQFF	TGTGCCAGCAGCGTAGGACAGGGGGCCCCCAATGAGCAGTTCTTC	TRBV9	TRBJ2-1	15	.	TRBD1
CASSEGKGEGLEKLFF	TGTGCCAGCAGTGAAGGTAAGGGCGAGGGTCTTGAAAAACTGTTTTTT	TRBV6-1	TRBJ1-4	16	.	.
CASSLFARGTGELFF	TGTGCCAGCAGCTTATTCGCCAGGGGCACGGGGGAGCTGTTTTTT	TRBV7-2	TRBJ2-2	15	.	.
CASSLSGGNNSPLHF	TGTGCCAGCAGCTTATCGGGAGGGAATAATTCACCCCTCCACTTT	TRBV7-9	TRBJ1-6	15	.	.
CANRDYFYNEQFF	TGTGCCAACCGGGACTACTTCTACAATGAGCAGTTCTTC	TRBV2	TRBJ2-1	13	.	TRBD2
CASSYREGNQPQHF	TGTGCCAGCAGTTACAGGGAAGGCAATCAGCCCCAGCATTTT	TRBV28	TRBJ1-5	14	few	.
CASSEVSDTQYF	TGTGCCAGCAGTGAAGTGAGTGATACGCAGTATTTT	TRBV6-1	TRBJ2-3	12	.	.
CASSFFSRGVGEKLFF	TGTGCCAGCAGTTTCTTCTCCAGGGGCGTAGGTGAAAAACTGTTTTTT	TRBV28	TRBJ1-4	16	.	.
CASSYQGVNTEAFF	TGTGCCAGCAGTTATCAGGGGGTAAACACTGAAGCTTTCTTT	TRBV6-5	TRBJ1-1	14	.	TRBD1
CASSQPGTGNQETQYF	TGTGCCAGCAGCCAACCTGGGACAGGGAACCAAGAGACCCAGTACTTC	TRBV3-1/TRBV3-2	TRBJ2-5	16	.	TRBD1
CSVATGTGLGQPQHF	TGCAGCGTCGCAACCGGGACAGGGCTTGGTCAGCCCCAGCATTTT	TRBV29-1	TRBJ1-5	15	once	TRBD1
CATRGREGVDTQYF	TGTGCCACTAGGGGCAGGGAAGGTGTGGATACGCAGTATTTT	TRBV10-3	TRBJ2-3	14	.	.
CASSSGQAIYGYTF	TGTGCCAGCAGTTCAGGACAGGCAATTTATGGCTACACCTTC	TRBV7-2	TRBJ1-2	14	.	TRBD1